The present entry profiles one TCR beta chain with its context. What it binds is unknown. Sequencing was performed with immunoSEQ multiplex PCR; in TCRdb, only in-frame clones are kept and a portion is missing. The sample includes about 350,000 clones, about 87% seen only once; the top ten take 6.4%. The germline V gene encodes CDR1 SEHNR and CDR2 FQNEAQ (reference sequence). This CDR3 spans 13 amino acids. Trimming took 1 base from V and 7 from J, leaving 8 bases between them. The data originate from a study of Ad26.COV2.S vaccination and SARS-CoV-2 variants. Across the study: The donor participated in the COV1001 trial, in its Ad26.COV2.S arm. Findings and limits, study-wide: People who got the vaccine had more spike-specific TCR breadth than people who got placebo. Comparability of non-spike TCR breadth was observed across vaccine and placebo recipients.

Noted treatment: about 20 received Ad26.COV2.S at low or high dose, single or two shots; several received placebo; per-sample allocation not given. The investigators took samples on day 63 after the first vaccine or placebo injection. The sequenced sample was peripheral blood, obtained in a trial of Ad26.COV2.S vaccine versus placebo. The gene calls are TRBV7-9 and TRBJ1-5; D uncertain. The clonotype originates from a person aged 18-60 years who received the Ad26.COV2.S COVID-19 vaccine or a placebo. CDR3 protein: CASSLVTGQPQHF. DNA for the CDR3: TGTGCCAGCAGCTTAGTTACGGGCCAGCCCCAGCATTTT.